This T cell receptor (beta chain) was documented in a study of CD8+ T cells in alopecia areata (dated by TCRdb to the late 2010s). Turning to the overall study: To study T cell clonal expansion in alopecia areata, the researchers applied high-throughput TCRbeta sequencing to both the C3H/HeJ mouse model and human patients. In humans, TCRbeta sequencing was performed on scalp tissue and on sorted CD4+ and CD8+ peripheral blood T cells from healthy controls and from patients with patchy or totalis/universalis alopecia areata. Scalp clonality was compared across normal scalp (n=4), patchy alopecia areata scalp (n=8), and alopecia totalis/universalis scalp (n=8). The RNA source kit depended on sample type: the PAXgene miRNA kit for fixed scalp, the miRNeasy kit for PBMCs, and the RNeasy kit for mouse skin. Amplification of TCRbeta CDR3 regions was done by immunoSEQ multiplex PCR using 35 Vbeta forward primers and 13 Jbeta reverse primers.

Libraries were prepared through the immunoSEQ multiplex PCR assay. RNA was extracted from all samples and reverse transcribed into cDNA, which served as template for TCR sequencing. SuperScript III was used for first-strand cDNA synthesis, primed with a 2:1 mix of oligo-dT and random hexamers. Amplification bias was assessed with a synthetic immune receptor repertoire, and residual bias was removed computationally. The authors' pipeline ran thus. Raw reads were preprocessed to remove errors, and CDR3 was defined by IMGT conventions from the conserved cysteine to phenylalanine. Clonality was computed as 1 minus the Shannon entropy, with the entropy normalized by log2 of the number of productive unique TCRs. Whether scalp clones were CD4 or CD8 was inferred by matching scalp TCRbeta sequences against CD4 and CD8 repertoires sorted from blood. As stored in TCRdb, this immuneACCESS dataset retains in-frame rearrangements with V and J assigned. A fraction of the clones does not appear; measured against another copy, unresolved V genes explain less than half of the discrepancy, and the remainder lacks a known reason. That table furnishes V, J and clone size, whereas the DNA furnished D and trimming. This sample lists 100,000 to 120,000 clones; 45% to 60% were detected once. The ten largest clones capture 20% to 30% of the sample.

Comments on this clone: This receptor's antigen is unknown. Base quality data are lacking; no much larger clone is found one base away.

Peripheral blood and lesional scalp punch biopsies were obtained from patients with alopecia areata. PBMCs were isolated by density centrifugation and stained for CD3, CD4 and CD8, after which CD4+ and CD8+ T cells were sorted on a FACSAria. Untreated alopecia areata patients were recruited as part of a multicenter biomarker study. In 5 or 6 patients from the biomarker study, blood CD8+ T cells were sorted further into NKG2D-low and NKG2D-high fractions. The research as a whole found: Unlike mouse skin, which is dominated by gammadelta T cells, normal human skin has resident alphabeta T cells that are also sequenced, and this complicates analysis of the scalp TCR repertoire. Compared with mice, TCR sequences shared between patients were less clear, possibly partly because of HLA diversity across the patient population. Higher clonality and more expanded CD8+ clones were observed in lesional scalp than in normal scalp, particularly in alopecia totalis/universalis, a finding suggestive of antigenic drive.

The germline V gene sets CDR1 to MNHEY and CDR2 to SVGAGI. The germline V and J ends show losses of 5 bases and 0 bases respectively, and no gene match explains 4 bases of the junction. Inclusive of the bounding cysteine and phenylalanine, the CDR3 is 15 residues long. Kept here is only the CDR3 DNA, which spans 45 bases and is read in frame from base 1. This clonotype was sampled from a human donor with alopecia areata. Sequenced material: NKG2D-low CD8+ T cells sorted from blood. This specimen's cell subset or site label, per the study, means: sorted CD8+ NKG2D-low blood T cells. Recombination joined TRBV6-5 with TRBJ1-2; 9 junctional bases match TRBD1. The CDR3: CASSTRQGANYGYTF. The DNA sequence is given as TGTGCCAGCAGTACCCGACAGGGGGCTAACTATGGCTACACCTTC.